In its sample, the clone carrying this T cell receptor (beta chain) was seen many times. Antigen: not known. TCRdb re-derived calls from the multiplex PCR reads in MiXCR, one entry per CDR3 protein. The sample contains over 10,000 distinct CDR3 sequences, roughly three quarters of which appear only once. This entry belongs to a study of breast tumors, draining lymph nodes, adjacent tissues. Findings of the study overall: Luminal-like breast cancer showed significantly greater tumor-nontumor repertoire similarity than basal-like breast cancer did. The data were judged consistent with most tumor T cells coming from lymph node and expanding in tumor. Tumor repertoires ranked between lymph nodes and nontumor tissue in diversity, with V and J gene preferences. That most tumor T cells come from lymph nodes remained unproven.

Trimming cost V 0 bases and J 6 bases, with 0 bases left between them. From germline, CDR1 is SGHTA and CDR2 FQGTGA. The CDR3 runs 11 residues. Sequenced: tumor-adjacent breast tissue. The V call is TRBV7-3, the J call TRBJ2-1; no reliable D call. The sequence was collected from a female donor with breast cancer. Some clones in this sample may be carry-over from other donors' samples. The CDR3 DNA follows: TGTGCCAGCAGCTTAACCAATGAGCAGTTCTTC. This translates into CASSLTNEQFF.